The 27 T cell receptor beta chains below come from one sample, sequenced in a study of blood T cell repertoires in COVID-19. Repertoires were generated with immunoSEQ multiplex PCR, while TCRdb's copy carries only in-frame clones and drops some. The sample includes more than 10,000 clones, around 74% seen only once; the top ten take around 41%. The material sequenced was peripheral blood. The receptors here all came from a woman aged 80 or over with acute or convalescent COVID-19.

The V call is TRBV5-1, the J call TRBJ2-3; tentatively, D is TRBD2 (6 bases). The CDR3 loop spans 16 amino acids. CDR1 and CDR2 from the germline V gene are SGHRS and YFSETQ. V dropped 4 bases and J dropped 0 bases, with 15 bases sitting between them. CDR3 in amino acids: CASSLPGTSSTDTQYF. Here the CDR3 DNA reads TGCGCCAGCAGCCTACCAGGGACTTCAAGCACAGATACGCAGTATTTT.

The chain is built from TRBV19 and TRBJ1-5; 10 bases line up with TRBD1. The CDR3 length is 18 residues. V was clipped by 5 bases and J by 5 bases; unmatched bases: 15. From germline, CDR1 is LNHDA and CDR2 SQIVND (reference sequence). The CDR3 DNA is TGTGCCAGTAGTCCCCCCTACCTCTCCGGGACAGGGGATCAGCCCCAGCATTTT. Translated: CASSPPYLSGTGDQPQHF.

This clone was observed a single time. The chain is built from TRBV4-3 and TRBJ2-3; TRBD2 aligns across 12 bases. Germline V lookup: CDR1 LGHNA, CDR2 YSLEER. With 0 bases clipped from V and 0 bases from J, the junction kept 7 bases outside the gene matches. The CDR3 contains 19 residues. The CDR3 is CASSQDLAGGSRSTDTQYF. The CDR3 nucleotides are TGCGCCAGCAGCCAAGATCTAGCGGGGGGGAGCCGTAGCACAGATACGCAGTATTTT.

The V gene is TRBV7-3, the J gene TRBJ2-7; D may be TRBD1 (6 bases). CDR1 and CDR2 (germline): SGHTA, FQGTGA. Between the trimmed V and J ends, which lost 5 bases and 0 bases, there was a span of 11 bases. This CDR3 is 14 amino acids long. CDR3 sequence reads: CASSPDRSSYEQYF. The CDR3 nucleotides read TGTGCCAGCAGCCCGGACAGAAGCTCCTACGAGCAGTACTTC.

This clone was recorded once. The rearrangement links TRBV12-3 or TRBV12-4 to TRBJ2-3; TRBD2 matches at 7 bases. V lost 3 bases and J lost 6; bases outside the gene matches: 3. CDR3 length equals 13 residues. CDR3 sequence (DNA): TGTGCCAGCAGTTTCGGACTAGATGATACGCAGTATTTT. It specifies CASSFGLDDTQYF.

This chain uses TRBV7-9 with TRBJ2-5; TRBD1 matches 8 bases. The J segment lost 2 bases and the V segment lost 5 bases, leaving 4 bases of the junction unmatched. CDR1 is SEHNR, CDR2 FQNEAQ, per germline (reference sequence). CDR3 length: 14 amino acids. This CDR3 is CASSLDREQETQYF. The CDR3 region has the DNA TGTGCCAGCAGCCTGGACAGGGAGCAAGAGACCCAGTACTTC.

This clone was counted between two and nine times. The chain recombines TRBV5-4 with TRBJ2-1, with 9 bases identical to TRBD1. V was pared by 2 bases and J by 8 bases, with 8 bases of the junction left unmatched. CDR1 and CDR2 from the germline V gene are SGHNT and YYREEE (reference sequence). CDR3 length equals 15 residues. Here the CDR3 reads CASSLTGGFGDEQFF. Written as DNA, the CDR3 is TGTGCCAGCAGCTTAACAGGGGGCTTTGGCGATGAGCAGTTCTTC.

The chain combines TRBV18 with TRBJ2-5; TRBD1 aligns across 7 bases. V lost 3 bases to trimming and J lost 6 bases; unmatched junction nucleotides: 13. The CDR3 extends over 16 amino acids. Germline assignment: CDR1 KGHSH and CDR2 LQKENI. CDR3 nucleotides: TGTGCCAGCTCACCTTCTGACAGGGCCATGGGGAAGACCCAGTACTTC. Encoded protein: CASSPSDRAMGKTQYF.

The chain couples TRBV6-5 to TRBJ2-3, with 8 nucleotides matching TRBD1. Losses at the gene ends were 4 bases for V and 5 bases for J; bases not matched to a gene: 8. In germline, CDR1 is MNHEY, CDR2 SVGAGI. The CDR3 has 15 amino acids. In DNA, the CDR3 is TGTGCCAGCAGTTTTCGGACAGGGTTGAAAGATACGCAGTATTTT. Its translation is CASSFRTGLKDTQYF.

The chain links TRBV25-1 to TRBJ2-3, with D perhaps matching TRBD1 (6 bases). The CDR3 is 13 residues long. V was pared by 4 bases and J by 4 bases, with 9 bases between. Germline V gives CDR1 MGHDK, CDR2 SYGVNS. The CDR3 bases are TGTGCCAGCAGTGCTGAGGGGGCAGATACGCAGTATTTT. This translates into CASSAEGADTQYF.

This clone was detected only once. The genes are TRBV5-1 and TRBJ1-6; 7 bases map to TRBD1. After removal of 0 bases from V and 9 bases from J, the junction contained 6 bases not matched to a gene. The CDR3 totals 15 residues. The V gene's germline CDR1 is SGHRS and CDR2 YFSETQ. CDR3 loop: CASSLATAGGSPLHF. The CDR3 DNA is TGCGCCAGCAGCTTGGCCACAGCAGGGGGTTCACCCCTCCACTTT. The full variable domain, completed using reference TRBV5-1 and TRBJ1-6, is KAGVTQTPRYLIKTRGQQVTLSCSPISGHRSVSWYQQTPGQGLQFLFEYFSETQRNKGNFPGRFSGRQFSNSRSEMNVSTLELGDSALYLCASSLATAGGSPLHFGNGTRLTVT.

CDR3 in DNA: TGTGCCATCAGTGGTCCGGGACAGGGGAAAGCCTACGAGCAGTACTTC. Translating gives CAISGPGQGKAYEQYF. The rearrangement uses TRBV10-3 and TRBJ2-7; 10 bases align to TRBD1. J gave up 2 bases and V 4 bases, and 8 bases lay outside the gene matches. The CDR3 is 16 amino acids. The germline V gene encodes CDR1 ENHRY and CDR2 SYGVKD.

V and J are TRBV18 and TRBJ1-4; no clear D. CDR1 KGHSH and CDR2 LQKENI come from the germline V gene. The CDR3 runs to 15 residues. Trimming removed 1 base from V and 7 bases from J, with 13 bases in between. The CDR3 DNA reads as TGTGCCAGCTCACCACTCCCCCAGGATAGTGAAAAACTGTTTTTT. Its protein product is CASSPLPQDSEKLFF.

This chain joins TRBV10-2 and TRBJ2-7, with D possibly being TRBD1 (6 bases). Trimming shortened V by 11 bases and J by 2 bases, and 16 bases separated the two germline ends. Germline V gene data show CDR1 as WSHSY and CDR2 as SAAADI. This CDR3 contains 13 residues. Written as DNA, the CDR3 is TGCGCCCTTAATAAGACAGGAACCTACGAGCAGTACTTC. Translating it yields CALNKTGTYEQYF.

CDR3 amino acids: CAISESGSGGYEQYF. The CDR3 bases are TGTGCCATCAGTGAGTCGGGTAGCGGGGGCTACGAGCAGTACTTC. The chain links TRBV10-3 to TRBJ2-7; 9 nucleotides match TRBD2. The germline V gene encodes CDR1 ENHRY and CDR2 SYGVKD. V was pared by 0 bases and J by 3 bases, with 3 bases of the junction left unmatched. The CDR3 consists of 15 residues.

The chain has TRBV6-5 and TRBJ1-3; 8 nucleotides line up with TRBD1. Looked up from germline, CDR1 is MNHEY and CDR2 is SVGAGI. The CDR3 has 14 residues. V lost 8 bases to trimming and J lost 6 bases; unmatched junction nucleotides: 9. The CDR3 DNA reads as TGTGCCAGCCGGAGGTCAGGGGGCATAAACACCATATATTTT. It encodes CASRRSGGINTIYF.

J is TRBJ1-2 and V is TRBV29-1; D ambiguous. V was pared by 4 bases and J by 5 bases, with 14 bases between. CDR3 length: 13 amino acids. Germline loops: CDR1 SQVTM, CDR2 ANQGSEA. In nucleotides, the CDR3 is TGCAGCGTTGGTCTGGGAGAAGGATATGGCTACACCTTC. This codes for CSVGLGEGYGYTF.

This clone was observed once. V usage is TRBV3-1 (or the pseudogene TRBV3-2) and J usage is TRBJ1-6; 7 positions match TRBD1. The CDR3 length is 14 residues. Looked up from germline, CDR1 is LGHDT and CDR2 is YNNKEL (reference sequence). V gave up 1 base and J gave up 7 bases; unmatched junction bases: 1. The CDR3 loop is CASSQAQGNSPLHF. CDR3 nucleotides: TGTGCCAGCAGCCAAGCACAGGGGAATTCACCCCTCCACTTT.

This chain links TRBV3-1 (or the pseudogene TRBV3-2) with TRBJ2-1; 7 positions agree with TRBD2. The germline gives CDR1 LGHDT, CDR2 YNNKEL (reference sequence). This CDR3 is 19 amino acids long. V was clipped by 1 base and J by 2 bases; unmatched bases: 14. CDR3 nucleotide sequence: TGTGCCAGCAGCCAAGTACTGCTTGGGAAGCGGGGTCCCTACAATGAGCAGTTCTTC. This sequence encodes CASSQVLLGKRGPYNEQFF.

Notes on this clone: One end of the junction does not line up with germline, which may come from a read error. In the same sample, other DNA sequences code for this CDR3. The V call is TRBV10-3, the J call TRBJ2-2, with 9 bases matching TRBD2. Germline CDR1 reads ENHRY; CDR2 reads SYGVKD. The CDR3 spans 17 residues. CDR3 sequence reads: CAIRPRGGAFSDGELFF. The CDR3 DNA reads as TGCGCCATCAGACCTCGCGGGGGGGCCTTTTCTGACGGGGAGCTGTTTTTT.

This chain connects TRBV2 to TRBJ2-2; maybe TRBD1 (7 bases). V lost 1 base and J 5 bases, leaving 32 bases between the germline ends. Germline V gives CDR1 SNHLY, CDR2 FYNNEI. CDR3 length equals 22 residues. CDR3 protein: CASSEVMSISTGTWRRTGELFF. The CDR3 DNA follows: TGTGCCAGCAGTGAAGTAATGAGTATCTCGACAGGGACTTGGAGGAGGACCGGGGAGCTGTTTTTT.

This clone has a handful of counts. J is TRBJ1-2 and V is TRBV20-1; no clear D gene. The CDR3 has 11 residues. From germline, CDR1 is DFQATT and CDR2 SNEGSKA (reference sequence). Trimming left V 3 bases short and J 4 bases short, with 6 bases between. The chain's CDR3 is CSASNSYGYTF. The CDR3 DNA follows: TGCAGTGCTAGTAACAGCTATGGCTACACCTTC.

The chain links TRBV24-1 to TRBJ2-5; TRBD2 agrees at 10 bases. The V segment lost 3 bases and the J segment 6 bases; nucleotides outside the gene matches: 9. The CDR3 is 16 residues long. The germline CDR1 and CDR2 sequences are KGHDR and SFDVKD. CDR3 in DNA: TGTGCCACCAGTGATCCGGCAGCGGGGGGGCGACAGACCCAGTACTTC. Translated: CATSDPAAGGRQTQYF.

The chain has TRBV21-1 and TRBJ2-4; the table's D call, TRBD2, was not checked against the DNA. TRBV21-1 is noted as a pseudogene. The CDR3 has 15 residues. CDR3 bases: TGTGCCAGCAGCAACGTTGGAGGATTTCAAAACATTCAGTACTTC. Protein product: CASSNVGGFQNIQYF.

V and J are TRBV6-5 and TRBJ2-7; TRBD2 is a possible D gene (7 bases). Looked up from germline, CDR1 is MNHEY and CDR2 is SVGAGI. The V and J ends lost 6 bases and 8 bases respectively, with 11 bases between them. This CDR3 spans 11 amino acids. The CDR3 protein is CASSHGGQQYF. CDR3 in DNA: TGTGCCAGCAGCCACGGGGGGCAGCAGTACTTC.

This clone was found a few times. J is TRBJ2-7 and V is TRBV5-1; 8 nucleotides match TRBD1. There are 14 residues in the CDR3. Germline lookup yields CDR1 SGHRS and CDR2 YFSETQ. The V segment lost 3 bases and the J segment 6 bases; nucleotides outside the gene matches: 8. The CDR3 DNA reads TGCGCCAGCAGCTCCTCGACAGGGGCCGGCGAGCAGTACTTC. Its protein is CASSSSTGAGEQYF. Using reference TRBV5-1 and TRBJ2-7 for the parts outside the CDR3, the full variable domain is KAGVTQTPRYLIKTRGQQVTLSCSPISGHRSVSWYQQTPGQGLQFLFEYFSETQRNKGNFPGRFSGRQFSNSRSEMNVSTLELGDSALYLCASSSSTGAGEQYFGPGTRLTVT.

The chain links TRBV7-9 to TRBJ2-3, with D possibly TRBD1 on 6 matching bases. Trimming took 7 bases from V and 2 from J, leaving 28 bases between them. From germline, CDR1 is SEHNR and CDR2 FQNEAQ (reference sequence). This CDR3 has 19 amino acids. CDR3 protein: CASNSPRVQGRGTTDTQYF. For the CDR3, the DNA is TGTGCCAGCAACTCACCCCGGGTACAGGGTAGGGGCACCACAGATACGCAGTATTTT.